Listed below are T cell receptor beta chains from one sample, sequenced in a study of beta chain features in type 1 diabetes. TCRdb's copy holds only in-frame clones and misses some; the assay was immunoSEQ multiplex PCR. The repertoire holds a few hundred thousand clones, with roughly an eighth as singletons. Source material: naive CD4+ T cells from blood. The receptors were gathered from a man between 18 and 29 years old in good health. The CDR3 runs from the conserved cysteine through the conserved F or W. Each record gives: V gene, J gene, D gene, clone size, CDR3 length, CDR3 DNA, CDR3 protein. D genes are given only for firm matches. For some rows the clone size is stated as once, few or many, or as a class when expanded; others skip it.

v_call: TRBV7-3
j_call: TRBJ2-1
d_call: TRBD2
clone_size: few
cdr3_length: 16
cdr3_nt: TGTGCCAGCAGCTCTAGCAGACTAGCGGGGGGGAATGAGCAGTTCTTC
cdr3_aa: CASSSSRLAGGNEQFF

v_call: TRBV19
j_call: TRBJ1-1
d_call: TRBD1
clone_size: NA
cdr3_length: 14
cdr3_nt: TGTGCCAGTAGTATAGGACAGGGGGCCACTGAAGCTTTCTTT
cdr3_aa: CASSIGQGATEAFF

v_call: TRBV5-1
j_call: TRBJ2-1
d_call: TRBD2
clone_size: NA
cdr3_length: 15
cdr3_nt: TGCGCCAGCAGCTTACTTGGACTAGCGGGAGATGAGCAGTTCTTC
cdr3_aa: CASSLLGLAGDEQFF

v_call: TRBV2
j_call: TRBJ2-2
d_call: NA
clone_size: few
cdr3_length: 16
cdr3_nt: TGTGCCAGCAGTGAAGTGGCGCAGGGGCTAGGCGGGGAGCTGTTTTTT
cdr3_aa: CASSEVAQGLGGELFF

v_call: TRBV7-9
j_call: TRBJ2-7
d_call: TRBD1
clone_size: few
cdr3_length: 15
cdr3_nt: TGTGCCAGCAGCCCCCGGACAGGGATCCCCTACGAGCAGTACTTC
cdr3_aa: CASSPRTGIPYEQYF

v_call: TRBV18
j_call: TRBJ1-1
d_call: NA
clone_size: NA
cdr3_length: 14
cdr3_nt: TGTGCCAGCTCACCTGGAGAACAGAACACTGAAGCTTTCTTT
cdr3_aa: CASSPGEQNTEAFF

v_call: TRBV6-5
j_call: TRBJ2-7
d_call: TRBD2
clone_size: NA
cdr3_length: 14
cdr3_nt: TGTGCCAGCAGTCGACAGCGGGAGATGTGGGAGCAGTACTTC
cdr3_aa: CASSRQREMWEQYF

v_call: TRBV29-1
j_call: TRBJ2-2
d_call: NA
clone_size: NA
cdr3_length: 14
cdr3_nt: TGCAGCGTTGTAGGACAGACGAACACCGGGGAGCTGTTTTTT
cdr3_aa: CSVVGQTNTGELFF

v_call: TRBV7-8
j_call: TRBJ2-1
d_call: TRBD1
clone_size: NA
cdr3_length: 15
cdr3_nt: TGTGCCAGCAGCTTCCAGACAGGGGCCTACAATGAGCAGTTCTTC
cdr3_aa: CASSFQTGAYNEQFF

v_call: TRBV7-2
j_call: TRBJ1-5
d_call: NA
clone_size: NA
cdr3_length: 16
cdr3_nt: TGTGCCAGCACCAACCACCCGGGGACTCGTGATCAGCCCCAGCATTTT
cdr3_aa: CASTNHPGTRDQPQHF

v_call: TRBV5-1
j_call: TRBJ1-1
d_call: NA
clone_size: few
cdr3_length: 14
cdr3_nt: TGCGCCAGCAGCTTGGCCGGAGATTTTGATGAAGCTTTCTTT
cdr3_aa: CASSLAGDFDEAFF

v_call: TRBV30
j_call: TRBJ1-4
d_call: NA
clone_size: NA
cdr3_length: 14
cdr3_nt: TGTGCCTGGGGACAGTTTGCAACTAATGAAAAACTGTTTTTT
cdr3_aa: CAWGQFATNEKLFF

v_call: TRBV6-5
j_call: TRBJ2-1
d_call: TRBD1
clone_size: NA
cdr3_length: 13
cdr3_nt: TGTGCCAGCAGAAGACAGGGGGCGAATGAGCAGTTCTTC
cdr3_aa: CASRRQGANEQFF

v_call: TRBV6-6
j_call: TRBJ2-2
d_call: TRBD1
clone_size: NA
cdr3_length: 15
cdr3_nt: TGTGCCAGCAGTTACAAGACAGGGATCACCGGGGAGCTGTTTTTT
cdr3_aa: CASSYKTGITGELFF

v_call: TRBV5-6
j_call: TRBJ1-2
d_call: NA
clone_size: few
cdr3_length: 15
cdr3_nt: TGTGCCAGCAGCTTGGATGCTGGGGGCGATTATGGCTACACCTTC
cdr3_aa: CASSLDAGGDYGYTF

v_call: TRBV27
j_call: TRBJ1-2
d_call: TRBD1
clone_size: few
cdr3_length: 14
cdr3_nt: TGTGCCAGCAGGCCAACGACAGGGAACTATGGCTACACCTTC
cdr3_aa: CASRPTTGNYGYTF

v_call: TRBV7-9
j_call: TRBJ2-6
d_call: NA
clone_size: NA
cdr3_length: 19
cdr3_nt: TGTGCCAGCAGCTCAACCCCGACAGGAGATTACTCTGGGGCCAACGTCCTGACTTTC
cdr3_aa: CASSSTPTGDYSGANVLTF

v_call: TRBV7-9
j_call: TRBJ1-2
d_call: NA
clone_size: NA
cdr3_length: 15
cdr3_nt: TGTGCCAGCAGCTCAACAGGGCTACCTAACTATGGCTACACCTTC
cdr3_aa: CASSSTGLPNYGYTF

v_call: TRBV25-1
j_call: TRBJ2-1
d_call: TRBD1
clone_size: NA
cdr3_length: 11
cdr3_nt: TGTGCCAGCAGTGACAGGGGGCGTCCGTTCTTC
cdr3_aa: CASSDRGRPFF

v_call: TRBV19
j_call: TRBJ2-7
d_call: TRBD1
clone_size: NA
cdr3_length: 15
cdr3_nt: TGTGCCAGTAGTTCCCAACAGGGGTTCCCCTACGAGCAGTACTTC
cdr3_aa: CASSSQQGFPYEQYF

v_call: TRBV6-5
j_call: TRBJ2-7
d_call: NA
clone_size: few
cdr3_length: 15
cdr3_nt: TGTGCCAGCAGTTACTCTGGGGCCAGTAACTACGAGCAGTACTTC
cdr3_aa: CASSYSGASNYEQYF

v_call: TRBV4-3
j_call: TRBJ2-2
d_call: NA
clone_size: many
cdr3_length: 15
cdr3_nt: TGCGCCAGCAGCCGGCGGACACTGAACACCGGGGAGCTGTTTTTT
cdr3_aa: CASSRRTLNTGELFF

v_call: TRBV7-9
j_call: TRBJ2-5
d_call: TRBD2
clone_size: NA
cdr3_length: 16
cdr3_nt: TGTGCCAGCAGCTTATTTGCGGGAGGGGCCCAAGAGACCCAGTACTTC
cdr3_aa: CASSLFAGGAQETQYF